These 10 T cell receptor beta chains share one sample of origin, sequenced in a study of identifying expanded T cells in peripheral blood. Measured with immunoSEQ multiplex PCR; TCRdb has only the in-frame clones, and not every one. This sample yields tens of thousands of clones, of which about nine tenths are seen a single time; about 3% belongs to the top ten. The sequenced material came from blood. Every receptor here comes from a person aged 18 to 70 in good health.

This sequence joins TRBV7-6 and TRBJ2-5; possibly TRBD1 for D (6 bases). Germline loops: CDR1 SGHVS, CDR2 FNYEAQ. Trimming left V 6 bases short and J 1 base short, with 12 bases between. The CDR3 is 14 amino acids. The CDR3 loop reads CASRPDRTQETQYF. In DNA, the CDR3 is TGTGCCAGCAGACCGGACAGAACCCAAGAGACCCAGTACTTC.

The chain joins TRBV7-6 to TRBJ2-1; 9 nucleotides match TRBD2. V shed 5 bases, J shed 5 bases, and the junction held 13 bases outside the gene matches. Germline CDR1 SGHVS, CDR2 FNYEAQ. This CDR3 has 17 residues. The CDR3 loop reads CASSPAGGGLRNNEQFF. In nucleotides, the CDR3 is TGTGCCAGCAGCCCCGCGGGGGGGGGCCTGAGAAACAATGAGCAGTTCTTC.

The gene calls are TRBV7-8 and TRBJ2-7; 13 bases are a match to TRBD2. CDR1 is SGHVS, CDR2 FQNEAQ, per germline. The V segment lost 2 bases and the J segment 5 bases; nucleotides outside the gene matches: 12. CDR3 length equals 18 residues. CDR3 residues: CASSLLTSMGLAGNEQYF. CDR3 sequence (DNA): TGTGCCAGCAGCTTATTAACCTCTATGGGACTAGCGGGGAACGAGCAGTACTTC.

V usage is TRBV28 and J usage is TRBJ1-5; possible D gene TRBD1, 5 bases. Germline V gene data show CDR1 as MDHEN and CDR2 as SYDVKM. CDR3 length: 17 residues. Trimming removed 6 bases from V and 4 bases from J, with 22 bases in between. The CDR3 bases are TGTGCCAGCAGCCGGACCCTCGGGGCTATTACTAATCAGCCCCAGCATTTT. This sequence encodes CASSRTLGAITNQPQHF.

The CDR3 loop reads CASSVGPFQETYEQYF. The CDR3, as DNA: TGTGCCAGCAGCGTAGGCCCCTTCCAGGAGACCTACGAGCAGTACTTC. This chain joins TRBV9 and TRBJ2-7; no firm D call. Looked up from germline, CDR1 is SGDLS and CDR2 is YYNGEE. This CDR3 comprises 16 residues. Trimming took 0 bases from V and 2 from J, leaving 15 bases between them. The whole variable domain, filled in from reference TRBV9 and TRBJ2-7, reads DSGVTQTPKHLITATGQRVTLRCSPRSGDLSVYWYQQSLDQGLQFLIQYYNGEERAKGNILERFSAQQFPDLHSELNLSSLELGDSALYFCASSVGPFQETYEQYFGPGTRLTVT.

This clone was picked up one time. In nucleotides, the CDR3 is TGTGCCAGCAGCAGGACTAGCGGGGGCTCCTACGAGCAGTACTTC. Translating it yields CASSRTSGGSYEQYF. The chain joins TRBV6-1 to TRBJ2-5, with 13 positions matching TRBD2. The closer fit of TRBJ2-7 to the DNA end suggests the J call may be wrong. In germline, CDR1 is MNHNS, CDR2 SASEGT. The CDR3 is made up of 15 amino acids.

The genes are TRBV6-5 and TRBJ1-5; 8 nucleotides agree with TRBD1. With 2 bases clipped from V and 7 bases from J, the junction kept 4 bases outside the gene matches. Germline V gives CDR1 MNHEY, CDR2 SVGAGI. CDR3 length equals 14 residues. This CDR3 is CASSYGGTGQPQHF. As DNA, the CDR3 is TGTGCCAGCAGTTACGGGGGGACAGGCCAGCCCCAGCATTTT.

This clone was counted once. This chain connects TRBV5-6 to TRBJ1-2; 8 bases fit TRBD1. This CDR3 comprises 16 residues. The V segment lost 4 bases and the J segment 5 bases; nucleotides outside the gene matches: 13. Germline V gene data show CDR1 as SGHDT and CDR2 as YYEEEE. The CDR3 nucleotides are TGTGCCAGCAGCCCGGGGTCAGGGGGCTTTGGATATGGCTACACCTTC. It specifies CASSPGSGGFGYGYTF.

As DNA, the CDR3 is TGCGCCAGCAGCCCGGACAGGGAGTATGGCTACACCTTC. Translated, it gives CASSPDREYGYTF. This chain uses TRBV5-1 with TRBJ1-2, with 8 bases that match TRBD1. The length of the CDR3 is 13 residues. V was clipped by 4 bases and J by 5 bases; unmatched bases: 4. Germline CDR1 is SGHRS and CDR2 is YFSETQ.

The chain carries TRBV6-5 and TRBJ1-1; the match to TRBD1 covers 7 bases. This CDR3 is built from 13 residues. The V gene end was trimmed by 6 bases and the J gene end by 1 base; junction bases not matched to a gene: 2. CDR1 and CDR2 (germline): MNHEY, SVGAGI. This CDR3 reads CASSDRENTEAFF. For the CDR3, the DNA is TGTGCCAGCAGCGACAGGGAGAACACTGAAGCTTTCTTT.